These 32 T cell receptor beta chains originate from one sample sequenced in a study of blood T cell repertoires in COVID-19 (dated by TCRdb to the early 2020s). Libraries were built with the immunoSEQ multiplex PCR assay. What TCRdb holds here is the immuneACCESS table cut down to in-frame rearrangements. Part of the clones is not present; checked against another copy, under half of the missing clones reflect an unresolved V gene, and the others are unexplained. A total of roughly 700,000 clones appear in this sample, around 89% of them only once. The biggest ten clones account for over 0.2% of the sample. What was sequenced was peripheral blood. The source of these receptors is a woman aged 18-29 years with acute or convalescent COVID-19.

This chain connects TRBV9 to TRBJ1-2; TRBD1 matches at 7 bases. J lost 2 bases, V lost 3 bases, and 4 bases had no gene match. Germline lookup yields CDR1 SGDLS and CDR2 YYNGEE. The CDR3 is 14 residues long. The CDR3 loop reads CASSGQGHNYGYTF. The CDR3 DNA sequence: TGTGCCAGCAGCGGACAGGGTCACAACTATGGCTACACCTTC.

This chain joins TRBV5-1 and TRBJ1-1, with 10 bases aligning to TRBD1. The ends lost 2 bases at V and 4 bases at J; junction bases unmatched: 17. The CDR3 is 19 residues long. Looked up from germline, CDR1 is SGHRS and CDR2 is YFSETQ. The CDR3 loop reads CASSFYPPGEGQGFTEAFF. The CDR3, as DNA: TGCGCCAGCAGCTTCTACCCTCCCGGTGAGGGACAGGGGTTCACTGAAGCTTTCTTT.

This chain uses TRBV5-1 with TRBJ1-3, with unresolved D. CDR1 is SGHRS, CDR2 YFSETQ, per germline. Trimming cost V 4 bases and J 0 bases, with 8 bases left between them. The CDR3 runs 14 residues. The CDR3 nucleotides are TGCGCCAGCAGCACGACTGACTCTGGAAACACCATATATTTT. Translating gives CASSTTDSGNTIYF.

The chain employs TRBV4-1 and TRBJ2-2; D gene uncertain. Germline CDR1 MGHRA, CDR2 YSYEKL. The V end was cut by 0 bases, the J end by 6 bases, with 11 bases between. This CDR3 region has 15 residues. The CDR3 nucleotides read TGCGCCAGCAGCCAAGATCGTAGCAAAGCCGGGGAGCTGTTTTTT. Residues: CASSQDRSKAGELFF.

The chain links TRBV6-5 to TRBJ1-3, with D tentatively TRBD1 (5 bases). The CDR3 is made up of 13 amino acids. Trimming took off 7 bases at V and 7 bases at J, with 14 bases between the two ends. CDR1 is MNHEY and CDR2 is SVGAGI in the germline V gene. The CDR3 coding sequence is TGTGCCAGCACCAGGGATGAGGACAACACCATATATTTT. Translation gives CASTRDEDNTIYF.

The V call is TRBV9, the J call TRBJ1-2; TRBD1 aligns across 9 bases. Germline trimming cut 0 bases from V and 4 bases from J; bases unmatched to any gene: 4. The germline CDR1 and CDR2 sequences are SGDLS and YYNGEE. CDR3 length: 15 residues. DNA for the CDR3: TGTGCCAGCAGCGTAGGACAGGGGGTTTTCTATGGCTACACCTTC. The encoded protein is CASSVGQGVFYGYTF.

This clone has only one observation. DNA of the CDR3: TGTGCCAGTAGTATTTCGGGTACTGGAAACACCATATATTTT. Amino acid sequence: CASSISGTGNTIYF. The gene calls are TRBV19 and TRBJ1-3, with D unresolved. The CDR3 is made up of 14 amino acids. Trimming took off 3 bases at V and 2 bases at J, with 8 bases between the two ends. CDR1 and CDR2 (germline): LNHDA, SQIVND (reference sequence).

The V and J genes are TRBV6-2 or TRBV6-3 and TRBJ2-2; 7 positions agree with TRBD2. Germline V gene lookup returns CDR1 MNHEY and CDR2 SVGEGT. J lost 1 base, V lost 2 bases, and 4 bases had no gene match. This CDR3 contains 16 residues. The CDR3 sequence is CASSYVGGMNTGELFF. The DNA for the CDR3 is TGTGCCAGCAGTTACGTGGGGGGGATGAACACCGGGGAGCTGTTTTTT.

CDR3 nucleotide sequence: TGTGCCAGCAGCTTAGTTGGACTAGAGACCCAGTACTTC. This codes for CASSLVGLETQYF. The chain is built from TRBV7-2 and TRBJ2-5; D perhaps matches TRBD2 (5 bases). Germline V lookup: CDR1 SGHTA, CDR2 FQGNSA. V gave up 1 base and J gave up 4 bases, with 7 bases separating them. The length of the CDR3 is 13 residues.

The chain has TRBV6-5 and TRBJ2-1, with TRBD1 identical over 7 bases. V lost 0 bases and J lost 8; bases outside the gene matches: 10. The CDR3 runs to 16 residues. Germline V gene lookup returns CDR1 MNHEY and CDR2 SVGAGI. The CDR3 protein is CASSYSHRGGMDEQFF. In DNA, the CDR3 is TGTGCCAGCAGTTACTCGCATAGAGGGGGCATGGATGAGCAGTTCTTC.

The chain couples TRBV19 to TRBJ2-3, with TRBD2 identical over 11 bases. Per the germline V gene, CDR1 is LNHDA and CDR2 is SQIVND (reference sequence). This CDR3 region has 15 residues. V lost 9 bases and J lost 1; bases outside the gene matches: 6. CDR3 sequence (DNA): TGTGCCAGCCGGACTAGCGGGTACCGCACAGATACGCAGTATTTT. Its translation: CASRTSGYRTDTQYF.

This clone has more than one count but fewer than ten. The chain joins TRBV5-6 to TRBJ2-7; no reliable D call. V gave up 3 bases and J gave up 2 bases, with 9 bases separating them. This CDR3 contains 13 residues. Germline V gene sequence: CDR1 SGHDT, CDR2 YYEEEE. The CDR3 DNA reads TGTGCCAGCAGCTCCACAGTGCCCTACGAGCAGTACTTC. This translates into CASSSTVPYEQYF.

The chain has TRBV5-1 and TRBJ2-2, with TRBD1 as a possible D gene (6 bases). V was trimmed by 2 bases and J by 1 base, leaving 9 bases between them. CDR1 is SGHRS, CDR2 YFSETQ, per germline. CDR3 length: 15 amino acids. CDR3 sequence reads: CASSFRTENTGELFF. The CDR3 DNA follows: TGCGCCAGCAGCTTCCGGACAGAGAACACCGGGGAGCTGTTTTTT.

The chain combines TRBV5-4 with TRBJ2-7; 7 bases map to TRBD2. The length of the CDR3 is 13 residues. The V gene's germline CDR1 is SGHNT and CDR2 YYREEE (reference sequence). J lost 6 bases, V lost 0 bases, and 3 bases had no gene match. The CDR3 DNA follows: TGTGCCAGCAGCTTGGGACTAGCCGTCGAGCAGTACTTC. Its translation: CASSLGLAVEQYF.

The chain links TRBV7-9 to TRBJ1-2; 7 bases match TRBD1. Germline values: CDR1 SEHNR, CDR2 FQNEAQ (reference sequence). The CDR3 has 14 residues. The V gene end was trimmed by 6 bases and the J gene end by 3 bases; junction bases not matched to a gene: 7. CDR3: CASSPTGYYYGYTF. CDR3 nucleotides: TGTGCCAGCAGTCCGACAGGGTATTACTATGGCTACACCTTC.

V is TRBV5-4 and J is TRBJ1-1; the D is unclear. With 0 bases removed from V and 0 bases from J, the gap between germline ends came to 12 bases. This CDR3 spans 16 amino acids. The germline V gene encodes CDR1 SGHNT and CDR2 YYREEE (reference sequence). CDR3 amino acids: CASSLEQTTMNTEAFF. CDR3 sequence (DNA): TGTGCCAGCAGCTTGGAGCAGACTACCATGAACACTGAAGCTTTCTTT. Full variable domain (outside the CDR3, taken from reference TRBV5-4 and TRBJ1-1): ETGVTQSPTHLIKTRGQQVTLRCSSQSGHNTVSWYQQALGQGPQFIFQYYREEENGRGNFPPRFSGLQFPNYSSELNVNALELDDSALYLCASSLEQTTMNTEAFFGQGTRLTVV.

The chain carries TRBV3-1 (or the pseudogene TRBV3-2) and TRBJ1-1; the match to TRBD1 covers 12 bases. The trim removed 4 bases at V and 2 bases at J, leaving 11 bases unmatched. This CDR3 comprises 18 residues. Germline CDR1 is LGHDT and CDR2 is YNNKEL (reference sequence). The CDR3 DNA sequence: TGTGCCAGCAGCCCTAGACCTCCGGGACAGGGGGCAAACACTGAAGCTTTCTTT. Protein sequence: CASSPRPPGQGANTEAFF.

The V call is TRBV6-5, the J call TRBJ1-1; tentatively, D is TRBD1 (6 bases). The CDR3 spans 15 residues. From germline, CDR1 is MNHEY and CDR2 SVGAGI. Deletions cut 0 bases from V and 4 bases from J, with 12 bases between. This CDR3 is CASSYSIEGVTEAFF. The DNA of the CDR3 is TGTGCCAGCAGTTACTCGATTGAGGGGGTCACTGAAGCTTTCTTT.

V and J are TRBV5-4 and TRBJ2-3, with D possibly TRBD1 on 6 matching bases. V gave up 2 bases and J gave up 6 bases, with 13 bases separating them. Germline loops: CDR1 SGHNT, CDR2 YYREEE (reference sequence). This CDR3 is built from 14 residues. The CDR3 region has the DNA TGTGCCAGCAGCTTCCCGTCCCAGGGGGATACGCAGTATTTT. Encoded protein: CASSFPSQGDTQYF.

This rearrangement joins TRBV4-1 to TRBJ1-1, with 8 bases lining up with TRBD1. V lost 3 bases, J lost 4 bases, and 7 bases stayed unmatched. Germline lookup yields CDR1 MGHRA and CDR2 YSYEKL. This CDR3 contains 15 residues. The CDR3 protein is CASSHPGQGATEAFF. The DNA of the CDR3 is TGCGCCAGCAGCCATCCAGGGCAGGGGGCCACTGAAGCTTTCTTT.

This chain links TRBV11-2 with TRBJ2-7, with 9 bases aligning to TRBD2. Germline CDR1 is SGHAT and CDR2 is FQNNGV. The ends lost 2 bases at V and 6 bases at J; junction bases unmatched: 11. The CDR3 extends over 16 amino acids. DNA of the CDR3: TGTGCCAGCAGCTTAACGGCTAGCGGGGAGATTGGCGAGCAGTACTTC. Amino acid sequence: CASSLTASGEIGEQYF.

The CDR3 DNA sequence: TGTGCCTGGAGTGACGGAGGCCGTGAAGCTTTCTTT. Translated, it gives CAWSDGGREAFF. The genes are TRBV30 and TRBJ1-1; no definite D call. The CDR3 loop spans 12 amino acids. V gave up 1 base and J gave up 7 bases, with 10 bases separating them. The germline V gene encodes CDR1 GTSNPN and CDR2 SVGIG (reference sequence).

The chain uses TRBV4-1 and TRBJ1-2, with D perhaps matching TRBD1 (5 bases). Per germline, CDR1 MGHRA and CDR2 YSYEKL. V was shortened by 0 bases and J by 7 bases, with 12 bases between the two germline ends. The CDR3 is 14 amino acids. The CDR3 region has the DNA TGCGCCAGCAGCCAAGAAATGGGGGGAGCTGGCTACACCTTC. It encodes CASSQEMGGAGYTF.

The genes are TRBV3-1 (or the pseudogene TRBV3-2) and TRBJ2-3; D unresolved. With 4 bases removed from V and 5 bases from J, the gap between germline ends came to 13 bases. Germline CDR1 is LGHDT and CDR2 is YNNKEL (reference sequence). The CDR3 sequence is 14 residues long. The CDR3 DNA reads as TGTGCCAGCAGCCCCTCTGAGATACGAGATACGCAGTATTTT. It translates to CASSPSEIRDTQYF.

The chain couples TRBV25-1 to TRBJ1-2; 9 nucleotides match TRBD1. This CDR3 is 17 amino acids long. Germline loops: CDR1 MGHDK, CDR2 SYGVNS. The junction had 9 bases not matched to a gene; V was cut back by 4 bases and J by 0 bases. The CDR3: CASSGYRGRVPNYGYTF. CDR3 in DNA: TGTGCCAGCAGTGGGTACAGGGGGCGCGTCCCTAACTATGGCTACACCTTC.

Written as DNA, the CDR3 is TGTGCCAGCTCACCACCCGGGACAGGGTTCGGCTACACCTTC. Its protein product is CASSPPGTGFGYTF. The V gene is TRBV18, the J gene TRBJ1-2, with 9 bases aligning to TRBD1. The CDR3 is 14 amino acids. Looked up from germline, CDR1 is KGHSH and CDR2 is LQKENI. V lost 0 bases, J lost 8 bases, and 4 bases stayed unmatched.

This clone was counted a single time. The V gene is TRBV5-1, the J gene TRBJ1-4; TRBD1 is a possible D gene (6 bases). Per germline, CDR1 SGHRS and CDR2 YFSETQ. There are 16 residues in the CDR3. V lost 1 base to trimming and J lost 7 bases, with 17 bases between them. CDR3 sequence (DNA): TGCGCCAGCAGCTTGACCACAGGCAGGGGTGGTGAAAAACTGTTTTTT. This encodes CASSLTTGRGGEKLFF.

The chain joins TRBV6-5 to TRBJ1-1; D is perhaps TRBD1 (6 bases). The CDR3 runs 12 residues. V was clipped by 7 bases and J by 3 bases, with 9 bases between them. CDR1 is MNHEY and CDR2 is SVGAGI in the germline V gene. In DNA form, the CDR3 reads TGTGCCAGCACTTCAGGGGACACTGAAGCTTTCTTT. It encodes CASTSGDTEAFF.

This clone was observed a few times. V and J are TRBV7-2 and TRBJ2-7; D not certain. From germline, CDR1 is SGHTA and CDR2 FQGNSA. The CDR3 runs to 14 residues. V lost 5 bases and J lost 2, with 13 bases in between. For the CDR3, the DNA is TGTGCCAGCAGCCCTAGGTCCGGAACCTACGAGCAGTACTTC. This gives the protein CASSPRSGTYEQYF. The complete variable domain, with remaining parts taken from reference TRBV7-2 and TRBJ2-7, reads GAGVSQSPSNKVTEKGKDVELRCDPISGHTALYWYRQSLGQGLEFLIYFQGNSAPDKSGLPSDRFSAERTGGSVSTLTIQRTQQEDSAVYLCASSPRSGTYEQYFGPGTRLTVT.

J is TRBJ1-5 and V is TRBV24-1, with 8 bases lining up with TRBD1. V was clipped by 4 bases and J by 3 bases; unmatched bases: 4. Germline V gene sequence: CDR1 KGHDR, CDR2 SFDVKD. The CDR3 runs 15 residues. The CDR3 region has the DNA TGTGCCACCAGTGAGGGGACAGGAGACAATCAGCCCCAGCATTTT. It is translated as CATSEGTGDNQPQHF.

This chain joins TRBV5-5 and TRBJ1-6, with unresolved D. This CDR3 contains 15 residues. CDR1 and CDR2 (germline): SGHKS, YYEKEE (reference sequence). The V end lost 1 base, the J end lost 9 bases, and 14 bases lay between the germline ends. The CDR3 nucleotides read TGTGCCAGCAGCTTGTCAGAGGGAATATTTTCACCCCTCCACTTT. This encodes CASSLSEGIFSPLHF.

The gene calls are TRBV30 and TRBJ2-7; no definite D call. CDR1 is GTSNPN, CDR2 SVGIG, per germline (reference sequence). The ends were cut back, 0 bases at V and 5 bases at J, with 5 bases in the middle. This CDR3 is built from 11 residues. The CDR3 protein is CAWSVSDEQYF. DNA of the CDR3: TGTGCCTGGAGTGTATCGGACGAGCAGTACTTC.